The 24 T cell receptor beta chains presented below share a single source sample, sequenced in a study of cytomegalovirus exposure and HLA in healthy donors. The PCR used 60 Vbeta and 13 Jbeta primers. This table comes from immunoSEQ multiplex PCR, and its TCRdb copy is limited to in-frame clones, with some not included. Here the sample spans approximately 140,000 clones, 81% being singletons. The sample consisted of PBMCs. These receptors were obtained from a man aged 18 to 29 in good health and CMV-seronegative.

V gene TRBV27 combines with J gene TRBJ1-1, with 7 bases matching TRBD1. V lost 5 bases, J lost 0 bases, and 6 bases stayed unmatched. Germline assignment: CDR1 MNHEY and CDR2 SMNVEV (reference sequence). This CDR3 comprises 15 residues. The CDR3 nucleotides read TGTGCCAGCAGTCCGACAGGGACCTTGAACACTGAAGCTTTCTTT. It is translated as CASSPTGTLNTEAFF.

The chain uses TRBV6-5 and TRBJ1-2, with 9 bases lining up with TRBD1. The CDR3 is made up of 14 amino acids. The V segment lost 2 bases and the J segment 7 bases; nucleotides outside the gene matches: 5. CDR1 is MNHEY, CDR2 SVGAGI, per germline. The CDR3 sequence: CASSYRQGVGGYTF. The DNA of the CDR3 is TGTGCCAGCAGTTACAGACAGGGGGTAGGTGGCTACACCTTC.

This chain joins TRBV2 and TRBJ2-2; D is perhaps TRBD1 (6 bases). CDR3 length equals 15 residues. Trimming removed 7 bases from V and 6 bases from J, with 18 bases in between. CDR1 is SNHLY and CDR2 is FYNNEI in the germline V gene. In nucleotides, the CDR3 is TGTGCCAGCAAGGCCCGGGTGGGGGCGGCCGGGGAGCTGTTTTTT. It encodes CASKARVGAAGELFF.

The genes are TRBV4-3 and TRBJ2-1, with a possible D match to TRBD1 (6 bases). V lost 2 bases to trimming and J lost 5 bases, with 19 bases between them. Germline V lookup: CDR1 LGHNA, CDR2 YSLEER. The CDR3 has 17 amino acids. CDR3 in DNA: TGCGCCAGCAGCCAACTGACCGGGACATGGAAAAACAATGAGCAGTTCTTC. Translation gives CASSQLTGTWKNNEQFF.

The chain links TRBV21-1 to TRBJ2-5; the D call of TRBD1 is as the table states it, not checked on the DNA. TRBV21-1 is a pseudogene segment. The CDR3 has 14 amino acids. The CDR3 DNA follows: TGTGCCCTACCCCCGGGACACCCGCAAGAGACCCAGTACTTC. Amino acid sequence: CALPPGHPQETQYF.

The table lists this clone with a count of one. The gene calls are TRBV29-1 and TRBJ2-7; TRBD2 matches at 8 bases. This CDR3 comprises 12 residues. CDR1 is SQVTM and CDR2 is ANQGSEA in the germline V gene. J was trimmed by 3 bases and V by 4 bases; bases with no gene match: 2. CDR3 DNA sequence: TGCAGCGTTGCCGGGACTAGCTACGAGCAGTACTTC. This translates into CSVAGTSYEQYF.

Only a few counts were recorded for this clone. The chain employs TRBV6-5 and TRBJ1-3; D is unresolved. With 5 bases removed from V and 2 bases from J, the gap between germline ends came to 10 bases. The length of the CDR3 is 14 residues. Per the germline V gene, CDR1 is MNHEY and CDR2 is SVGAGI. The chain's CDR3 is CASSTPTTGNTIYF. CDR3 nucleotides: TGTGCCAGCAGTACCCCGACAACTGGAAACACCATATATTTT.

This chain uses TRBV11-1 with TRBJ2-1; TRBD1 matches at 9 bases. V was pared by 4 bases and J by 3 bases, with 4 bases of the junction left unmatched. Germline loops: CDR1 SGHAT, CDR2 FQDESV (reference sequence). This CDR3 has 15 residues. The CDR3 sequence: CASSSRDRDYNEQFF. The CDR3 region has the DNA TGTGCCAGCAGCTCCCGGGACAGGGACTACAATGAGCAGTTCTTC.

CDR3 residues: CAWMGRNQPQHF. DNA for the CDR3: TGTGCCTGGATGGGGAGAAATCAGCCCCAGCATTTT. This chain uses TRBV30 with TRBJ1-5; D gene unclear. This CDR3 is built from 12 residues. Per germline, CDR1 GTSNPN and CDR2 SVGIG (reference sequence). V lost 4 bases to trimming and J lost 4 bases, with 8 bases between them. The complete variable domain, with remaining parts taken from reference TRBV30 and TRBJ1-5, reads SQTIHQWPATLVQPVGSPLSLECTVEGTSNPNLYWYRQAAGRGLQLLFYSVGIGQISSEVPQNLSASRPQDRQFILSSKKLLLSDSGFYLCAWMGRNQPQHFGDGTRLSIL.

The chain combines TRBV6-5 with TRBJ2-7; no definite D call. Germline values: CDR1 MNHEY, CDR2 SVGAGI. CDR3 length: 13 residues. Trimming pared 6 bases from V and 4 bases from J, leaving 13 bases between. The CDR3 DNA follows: TGTGCCAGCAGGGCTCAGGCTCATTACGAGCAGTACTTC. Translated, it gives CASRAQAHYEQYF.

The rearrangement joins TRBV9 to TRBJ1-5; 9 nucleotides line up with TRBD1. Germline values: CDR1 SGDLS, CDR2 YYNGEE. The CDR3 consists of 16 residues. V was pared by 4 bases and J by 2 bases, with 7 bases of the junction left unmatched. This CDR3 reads CASSPGTGKGNQPQHF. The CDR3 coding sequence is TGTGCCAGCAGCCCCGGGACAGGGAAGGGCAATCAGCCCCAGCATTTT.

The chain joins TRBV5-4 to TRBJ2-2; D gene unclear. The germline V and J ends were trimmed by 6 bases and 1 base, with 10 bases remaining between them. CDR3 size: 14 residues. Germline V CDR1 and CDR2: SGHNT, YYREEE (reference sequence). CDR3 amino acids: CASTSAQNTGELFF. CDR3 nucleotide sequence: TGTGCCAGCACCTCAGCGCAGAACACCGGGGAGCTGTTTTTT.

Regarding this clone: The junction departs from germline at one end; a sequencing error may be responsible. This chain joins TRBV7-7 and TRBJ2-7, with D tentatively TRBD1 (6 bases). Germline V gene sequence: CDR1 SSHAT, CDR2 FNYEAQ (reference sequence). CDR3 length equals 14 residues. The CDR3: CASSSRQATYEQYF. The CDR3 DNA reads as TGTGCTAGCAGCTCCCGACAGGCTACCTACGAGCAGTACTTC.

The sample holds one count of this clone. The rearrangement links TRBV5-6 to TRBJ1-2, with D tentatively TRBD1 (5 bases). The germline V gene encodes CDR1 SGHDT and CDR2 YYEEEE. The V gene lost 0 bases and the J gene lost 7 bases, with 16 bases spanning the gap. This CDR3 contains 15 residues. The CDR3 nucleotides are TGTGCCAGCAGCTTGGCCACGGGACTGCATCTTGGCTACACCTTC. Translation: CASSLATGLHLGYTF.

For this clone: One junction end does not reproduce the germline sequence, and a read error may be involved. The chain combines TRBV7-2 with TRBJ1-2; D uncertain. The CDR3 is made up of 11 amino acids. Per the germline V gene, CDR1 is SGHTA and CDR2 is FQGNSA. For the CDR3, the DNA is TGTGCCAGCAGCTTGACCGGGGTTAAAGACTTC. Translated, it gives CASSLTGVKDF.

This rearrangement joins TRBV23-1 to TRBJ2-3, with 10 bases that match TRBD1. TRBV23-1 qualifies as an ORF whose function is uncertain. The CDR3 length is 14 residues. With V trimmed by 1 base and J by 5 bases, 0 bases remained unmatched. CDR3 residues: CASSQWTGGDTQYF. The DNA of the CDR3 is TGCGCCAGCAGTCAATGGACAGGGGGAGATACGCAGTATTTT.

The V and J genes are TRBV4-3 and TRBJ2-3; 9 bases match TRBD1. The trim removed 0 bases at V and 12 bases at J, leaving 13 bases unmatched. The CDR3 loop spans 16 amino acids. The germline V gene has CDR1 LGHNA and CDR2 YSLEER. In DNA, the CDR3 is TGCGCCAGCAGCCAAGAGCGGACAGGGGTCTCGAATCGACAGTATTTT. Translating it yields CASSQERTGVSNRQYF.

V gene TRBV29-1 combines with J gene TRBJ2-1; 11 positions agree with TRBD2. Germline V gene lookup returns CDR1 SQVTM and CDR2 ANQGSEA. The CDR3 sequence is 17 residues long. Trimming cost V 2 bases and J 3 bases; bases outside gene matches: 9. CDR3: CSVEYLRLAGFYNEQFF. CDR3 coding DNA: TGCAGCGTTGAATACCTACGACTAGCGGGGTTCTACAATGAGCAGTTCTTC.

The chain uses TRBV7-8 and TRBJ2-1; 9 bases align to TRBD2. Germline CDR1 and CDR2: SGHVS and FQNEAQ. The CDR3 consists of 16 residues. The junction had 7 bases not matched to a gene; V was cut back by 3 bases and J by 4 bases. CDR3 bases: TGTGCCAGCAGCTTTCGGAGTAGCGGGGGATACAATGAGCAGTTCTTC. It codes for CASSFRSSGGYNEQFF.

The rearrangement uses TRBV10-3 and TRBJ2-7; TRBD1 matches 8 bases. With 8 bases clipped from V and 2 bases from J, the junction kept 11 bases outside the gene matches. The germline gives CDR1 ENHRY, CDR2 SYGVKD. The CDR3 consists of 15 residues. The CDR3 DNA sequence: TGTGCCATCCGACCCAGGGGGCAGGGTGCCTACGAGCAGTACTTC. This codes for CAIRPRGQGAYEQYF.

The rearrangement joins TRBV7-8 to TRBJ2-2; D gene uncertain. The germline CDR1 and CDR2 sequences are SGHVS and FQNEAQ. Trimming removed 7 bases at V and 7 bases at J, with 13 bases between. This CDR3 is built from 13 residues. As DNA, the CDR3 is TGTGCCAGCACCCTCCCCCCGGGCGGGGAGCTGTTTTTT. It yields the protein CASTLPPGGELFF.

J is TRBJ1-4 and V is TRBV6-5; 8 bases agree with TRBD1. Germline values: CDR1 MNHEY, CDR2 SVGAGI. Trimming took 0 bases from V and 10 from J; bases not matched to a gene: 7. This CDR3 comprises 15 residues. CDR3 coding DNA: TGTGCCAGCAGTTACTCGGACAGGGAACTTCGAAAACTGTTTTTT. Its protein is CASSYSDRELRKLFF.

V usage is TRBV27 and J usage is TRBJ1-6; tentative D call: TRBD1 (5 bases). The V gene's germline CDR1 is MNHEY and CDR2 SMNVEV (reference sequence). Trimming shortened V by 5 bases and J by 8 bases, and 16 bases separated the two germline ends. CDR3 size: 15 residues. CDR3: CASSPRTGEYSPLHF. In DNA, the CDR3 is TGTGCCAGCAGTCCGCGGACGGGGGAATATTCACCCCTCCACTTT.

The CDR3 DNA sequence: TGTGCCAGTAGTACCGGGACAGGGGAGATCCAAGAGACCCAGTACTTC. It yields the protein CASSTGTGEIQETQYF. This chain uses TRBV19 with TRBJ2-5; 10 nucleotides line up with TRBD1. Unmatched junction bases numbered 6, after V lost 4 bases and J lost 1 base. Germline values: CDR1 LNHDA, CDR2 SQIVND (reference sequence). The CDR3 has 16 residues.